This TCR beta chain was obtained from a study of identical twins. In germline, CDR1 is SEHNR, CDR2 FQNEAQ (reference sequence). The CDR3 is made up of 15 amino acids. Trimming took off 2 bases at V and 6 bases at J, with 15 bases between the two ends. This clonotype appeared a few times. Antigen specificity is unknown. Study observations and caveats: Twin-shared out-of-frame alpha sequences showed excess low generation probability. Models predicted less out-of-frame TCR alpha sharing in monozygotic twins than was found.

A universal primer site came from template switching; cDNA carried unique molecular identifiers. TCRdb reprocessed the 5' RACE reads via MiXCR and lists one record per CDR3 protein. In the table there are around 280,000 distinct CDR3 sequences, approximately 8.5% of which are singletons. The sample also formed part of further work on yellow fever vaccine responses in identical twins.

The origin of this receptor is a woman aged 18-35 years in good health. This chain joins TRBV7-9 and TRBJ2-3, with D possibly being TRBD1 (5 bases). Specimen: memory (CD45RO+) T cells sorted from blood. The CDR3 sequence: CASSLFGQTTDTQYF. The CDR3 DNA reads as TGTGCCAGCAGCTTATTCGGACAAACAACGGATACGCAGTATTTT.